A selection of T cell receptor beta chains follows, all from one sample in a study of human T cells and chemical hapten exposure. TCRdb re-called the RACE reads through MiXCR, storing one row per CDR3 protein. The sample has some 97,000 distinct CDR3 sequences; roughly 27% are singletons. The specimen was whole blood, collected in connection with sensitization to the hapten diphenylcyclopropenone (DPC). These receptors were obtained from a middle-aged man with alopecia areata. Some clones in this sample may be carry-over from other donors' samples. CDR3s include the opening cysteine and the closing phenylalanine or tryptophan. D genes are given only for firm matches. Rows may omit the clone size; those that give it use once, few, many or a size class.

j_call d_call v_call clone_size cdr3_nt cdr3_aa
TRBJ2-3 NA TRBV25-1 few TGTGCCAGCAGTGATACTAGGAAGGTGACAGATACGCAGTATTTT CASSDTRKVTDTQYF
TRBJ2-1 NA TRBV6-1 few TGTGCCAGCAGTTTGAGTAACTACAATGAGCAGTTCTTC CASSLSNYNEQFF
TRBJ1-5 NA TRBV12-3/TRBV12-4 NA TGTGCCAGCAGTGCACAGGTAAATCAGCCCCAGCATTTT CASSAQVNQPQHF
TRBJ2-7 NA TRBV29-1 few TGCAGCGTTGAAGCCTCAGCCGGGACTGATTACGAGCAGTACTTC CSVEASAGTDYEQYF
TRBJ2-1 NA TRBV11-2 NA TGTGCCAGCAGCCCTTTGAGGCGAAACGAGAAGTTCTTC CASSPLRRNEKFF
TRBJ2-5 TRBD1 TRBV27 few TGTGCCAGCAGTTTATCGGACAGGCTTGGAGAGACCCAGTACTTC CASSLSDRLGETQYF
TRBJ2-1 NA TRBV20-1 NA TGCAGTGCTAGAGATCGAGGGGACCCCCCCTACAATGAGCAGTTCTTC CSARDRGDPPYNEQFF
TRBJ1-5 TRBD1 TRBV3-1 NA TGTGCCAGCAGCCAAGATCCGGGACAGGGATACTATAGCAATCAGCCCCAGCATTTT CASSQDPGQGYYSNQPQHF
TRBJ2-7 TRBD2 TRBV28 NA TGTGCCACCTATAGCGGGGGAGGCTACGAGCAGTACTTC CATYSGGGYEQYF
TRBJ1-5 TRBD1 TRBV6-6 NA TGTGCCAGCAGGCCCGGGACAGGGGGTAATCAGCCCCAGCATTTT CASRPGTGGNQPQHF
TRBJ2-5 NA TRBV6-6 NA TGTGCCAGCACCCCCACCCAAGAGACCCAGTACTTC CASTPTQETQYF
TRBJ2-1 TRBD2 TRBV4-2 NA TGTGCCAGCAGCAAAGGGACTAGCGGGAGTTGGACCTACAATGAGCAGTTCTTC CASSKGTSGSWTYNEQFF
TRBJ2-6 NA TRBV28 once TGTGCCAGCAGTACCCCAACAGGGCTCCCTGGGGCCAACGTCCTGACTTTC CASSTPTGLPGANVLTF
TRBJ2-7 TRBD2 TRBV28 many TGTGCCAGCACCCCCATCGGGGGGACCTACGAGCAGTACTTC CASTPIGGTYEQYF
TRBJ2-7 TRBD1 TRBV28 few TGTGCCAGCAGTCCTCCGGGACAGGGGGCGCAAGAGCAGTACTTC CASSPPGQGAQEQYF
TRBJ2-3 NA TRBV28 NA TGTGCCAGCAGCCTGGGGGTGGGGACCACTACCACAGATACGCAGTATTTT CASSLGVGTTTTDTQYF